This TCR beta chain is drawn from a study of human T cells and chemical hapten exposure (dated by TCRdb to about 2021). Broadly, across the study: For sensitization, 2% DPC in acetone was applied to a roughly 2 cm by roughly 2 cm area of upper inner arm skin. Under 30 alopecia patients gave blood for TCR sequencing at one to four time points (pre-sensitization, 2, 6 and 24 weeks). Blood samples were taken from patients before sensitization (week 0) and then at 2, 6 and about 24 weeks after DPC sensitization. This study followed changes in the peripheral blood TCR repertoire in vivo during primary and secondary sensitization of alopecia patients to the hapten diphenylcyclopropenone (DPC). Libraries were pooled for sequencing, and variation in per-sample TCR yields was attributed mainly to small differences in library volumes within the pool. Patch testing was performed on the upper back with Finn chambers containing 0.01% DPC, and the patch tests were scored after 6 days according to International Contact Dermatitis Research Group standards. The mostly female patient cohort included alopecia areata with under or over 50% scalp involvement, alopecia totalis and alopecia universalis. Throughout the study period of about 23 weeks, patients also received therapeutic DPC doses to the scalp every week.

This sample's time point label indicates: pre-sensitization, week 0. The sample's treatment or condition label is to be understood as: therapeutic diphenylcyclopropenone sensitization with weekly scalp DPC. At every patch-test visit, the blood draw took place before the patch test was put on. To be eligible, patients had to be aged 18 to 70, diagnosed with alopecia and judged suitable for DPC therapy, while pregnant patients were excluded. Total RNA was extracted from unfractionated whole blood collected in Tempus Blood RNA tubes. The CDR3 spans 13 residues, from the cysteine through the phenylalanine. Solely the CDR3 DNA is kept, with 39 bases framed from the first base. V sheds 2 bases and J sheds 8 bases, leaving 10 bases between their ends. The CDR1 and CDR2 encoded by the germline V gene are SGHTA and FQGNSA. Library preparation employed RACE. Sequencer: NextSeq 500. During library preparation, unique molecular identifiers were attached to individual cDNA molecules so that TCRs could be counted quantitatively and reproducibly. Each blood RNA sample was used to sequence both TCR alpha and TCR beta chains. From the authors' description of their analysis: Samples had a median of about 96,000 TCRs, with a range from 23,224 to 690,600. V, J and CDR3 annotation of the TCR reads was performed with the Decombinator software suite. Every sample was subsampled to the same number of TCRs (28,000) for the PS versus PT1 abundance plots. Expanded TCRs were defined as absent before sensitization and observed at least eight times at the 2-week time point. TCRdb handled the public reads itself, with Q25 trimming in fastp and clone calling in MiXCR, and kept productive beta chains. Each entry is one CDR3 protein sequence, shown with its most common DNA and genes. The V and J calls come from TCRdb's annotation, not from the publication. In all, the sample holds 300,000 to 450,000 distinct CDR3 sequences, and 5% to 6.5% of those were seen once. The ten top clones hold over 6.5% of the sample.

In its sample, this clonotype was seen a few times. The target of this receptor is not known. Within one base of it there is no much larger clone, and no base qualities were kept. On the study overall, not on this receptor specifically: Alopecia, a presumed autoimmune disease, was present in all patients, so the immune response of the patients might differ from that of healthy individuals. DPC sensitization did not change the number of TCRs with a frequency above 1 in 1000, and there was no evidence of changes in global repertoire structure. Compared with pre-sensitization or healthy control sets, expanded TCRs formed significantly more large CDR3 similarity clusters, which is consistent with antigen-driven responses. Repeated subsampling changed both the strength of the expansion versus patch-test correlation and the threshold at which that correlation became significant. Patch test score correlated positively with the number of PT1 expanded TCRs, reaching significance at thresholds 8, 16 and 32 but not at 4.

The sample here was whole blood, taken in connection with sensitization to the hapten diphenylcyclopropenone (DPC). The clonotype was recovered from a woman aged 18-30 years with alopecia areata. Some clones in this sample may be carry-over from other donors' samples. The rearrangement joined TRBV7-2 to TRBJ2-4, and TRBD2 may be the D gene, going by 6 matching bases. The CDR3 region: CASSLPGRHIQYF. The nucleotide sequence is TGTGCCAGCAGCTTACCAGGGAGGCACATTCAGTACTTC.